A selection of T cell receptor beta chains follows, all from one sample in a study of lymphopenia after photon versus proton radiotherapy. Sequenced by immunoSEQ multiplex PCR; TCRdb stores in-frame clones only, minus some. The table shows about 12,000 clones, with approximately 88% occurring only once. The sample was peripheral blood, taken from a patient treated with proton-based radiotherapy. These receptor sequences come from a man aged 55 to 70 with pancreatic cancer. Each CDR3 is given with its conserved first and last residue. The D gene is left open where the match is weak. Not all rows give a size; the values are once, few, many and, for expanded clones, a class.

CDR3aa: CASRRKGASGIQYF
CDR3nt: TGTGCCAGCAGAAGAAAGGGAGCATCGGGCATTCAGTACTTC
abundance: NA
v_gene: TRBV7-9
d_gene: NA
j_gene: TRBJ2-4

CDR3aa: CASRPGHTDTQYF
CDR3nt: TGTGCCAGCAGGCCGGGGCACACAGATACGCAGTATTTT
abundance: NA
v_gene: TRBV6-1
d_gene: NA
j_gene: TRBJ2-3

CDR3aa: CASSPRAGAVGTGELFF
CDR3nt: TGTGCCAGCTCACCCCGGGCAGGAGCGGTGGGCACCGGGGAGCTGTTTTTT
abundance: NA
v_gene: TRBV18
d_gene: NA
j_gene: TRBJ2-2

CDR3aa: CASSLPSGNADTQYF
CDR3nt: TGCGCCAGCAGCTTACCTAGCGGGAACGCAGATACGCAGTATTTT
abundance: NA
v_gene: TRBV5-1
d_gene: TRBD2
j_gene: TRBJ2-3

CDR3aa: CASSLGKGSYEQYF
CDR3nt: TGTGCCAGCAGCTTAGGAAAGGGCTCCTACGAGCAGTACTTC
abundance: NA
v_gene: TRBV7-9
d_gene: NA
j_gene: TRBJ2-7

CDR3aa: CASSFRWLGGYTF
CDR3nt: TGTGCCAGCAGTTTCCGGTGGCTGGGTGGCTACACCTTC
abundance: NA
v_gene: TRBV28
d_gene: NA
j_gene: TRBJ1-2

CDR3aa: CASSTRTDSHNEQFF
CDR3nt: TGTGCCAGTAGTACGAGGACAGATTCTCACAATGAGCAGTTCTTC
abundance: few
v_gene: TRBV19
d_gene: NA
j_gene: TRBJ2-1

CDR3aa: CASSGDRGTDTQYF
CDR3nt: TGTGCCAGCAGTGGGGACAGGGGAACAGATACGCAGTATTTT
abundance: NA
v_gene: TRBV2
d_gene: TRBD1
j_gene: TRBJ2-3

CDR3aa: CASSTGLRHNGYTF
CDR3nt: TGTGCCAGCTCAACCGGGCTCCGTCATAATGGCTACACCTTC
abundance: NA
v_gene: TRBV18
d_gene: NA
j_gene: TRBJ1-2

CDR3aa: CASRKGGEDTQYF
CDR3nt: TGTGCCAGCAGAAAGGGGGGCGAAGATACGCAGTATTTT
abundance: NA
v_gene: TRBV28
d_gene: NA
j_gene: TRBJ2-3

CDR3aa: CASSISAGGPTEQFF
CDR3nt: TGTGCCAGTAGTATTTCGGCGGGAGGGCCCACTGAGCAGTTCTTC
abundance: NA
v_gene: TRBV19
d_gene: TRBD2
j_gene: TRBJ2-1

CDR3aa: CASSLFTLRDRGRRGEAFF
CDR3nt: TGTGCCAGCAGCTTATTTACCTTACGGGACAGGGGGCGAAGAGGTGAAGCTTTCTTT
abundance: few
v_gene: TRBV7-2
d_gene: TRBD1
j_gene: TRBJ1-1

CDR3aa: CAWSEEVNTEAFF
CDR3nt: TGTGCCTGGAGTGAGGAGGTGAACACTGAAGCTTTCTTT
abundance: NA
v_gene: TRBV30
d_gene: NA
j_gene: TRBJ1-1

CDR3aa: CASSRLGGRVNTEAFF
CDR3nt: TGTGCCAGCAGCCGACTGGGGGGGAGAGTAAACACTGAAGCTTTCTTT
abundance: NA
v_gene: TRBV7-3
d_gene: NA
j_gene: TRBJ1-1

CDR3aa: CASSRLAGVEETQYF
CDR3nt: TGTGCCAGCAGTCGCTTAGCGGGAGTCGAAGAGACCCAGTACTTC
abundance: NA
v_gene: TRBV25-1
d_gene: TRBD2
j_gene: TRBJ2-5

CDR3aa: CASSSGQNTGELFF
CDR3nt: TGTGCCAGCAGTTCGGGACAAAACACCGGGGAGCTGTTTTTT
abundance: NA
v_gene: TRBV6-1
d_gene: NA
j_gene: TRBJ2-2